These 6 T cell receptor beta chains originate from one sample sequenced in a study of human T cells and chemical hapten exposure. The time point here: pre-sensitization, week 0. Treatment: therapeutic diphenylcyclopropenone sensitization with weekly scalp DPC. TCRdb re-analysed the RACE reads in MiXCR, keeping a single row per CDR3 protein. Of about 120,000 distinct CDR3 sequences detected, roughly 13% appear once; the ten largest clones hold roughly 2.8%. Source: whole blood, taken in connection with sensitization to the hapten diphenylcyclopropenone (DPC). The receptor source for this set is a woman under 30 with alopecia areata. Some clones in this sample may be carry-over from other donors' samples.

The genes are TRBV5-4 and TRBJ2-2; D gene ambiguous. The CDR3 consists of 15 residues. The germline CDR1 and CDR2 sequences are SGHNT and YYREEE (reference sequence). V was clipped by 2 bases and J by 0 bases, with 8 bases between them. Written as DNA, the CDR3 is TGTGCCAGCAGCTTCCTTTCGTCGAACACCGGGGAGCTGTTTTTT. Translation gives CASSFLSSNTGELFF.

A few counts support this clonotype. The J gene is TRBJ2-1, the V gene TRBV4-2, with 11 bases matching TRBD2. The CDR3 extends over 16 amino acids. V shed 2 bases, J shed 9 bases, and the junction held 9 bases outside the gene matches. Germline V gives CDR1 LGHNA, CDR2 YNFKEQ. The CDR3 loop is CASSQPLAGGQGEQFF. CDR3 coding DNA: TGTGCCAGCAGCCAACCCCTAGCGGGGGGCCAGGGTGAGCAGTTCTTC.

J is TRBJ1-1 and V is TRBV12-3 or TRBV12-4, with D uncertain. V shed 6 bases and J shed 4 bases, with 12 bases lying between them. This CDR3 is 13 amino acids long. This CDR3 reads CASSRIEGTEAFF. For the CDR3, the DNA is TGTGCCAGCAGCCGCATTGAAGGCACTGAAGCTTTCTTT.

The table lists this clonotype with many counts. The J gene is TRBJ1-2, the V gene TRBV10-3, with unresolved D. CDR3 length equals 13 residues. Germline CDR1 reads ENHRY; CDR2 reads SYGVKD. Trimming stripped 4 bases from V and 7 bases from J, with 13 bases between. The CDR3 coding sequence is TGTGCCATCAGTGGAACCGGTCAGAGTGGCTACACCTTC. Its translation is CAISGTGQSGYTF.

CDR3 protein: CASSPPSGGADTQYF. The CDR3 DNA reads TGTGCCAGCAGTCCACCTAGCGGGGGCGCAGATACGCAGTATTTT. The J gene is TRBJ2-3, the V gene TRBV27, with TRBD2 matching 10 bases. Germline CDR1 MNHEY, CDR2 SMNVEV (reference sequence). The CDR3 is 15 residues long. Trimming removed 5 bases from V and 4 bases from J; junction bases left unmatched: 6.

This clonotype was detected only a few times. The rearrangement links TRBV5-1 to TRBJ2-7; TRBD1 might be the D (6 bases). The CDR3 extends over 14 amino acids. The V gene's germline CDR1 is SGHRS and CDR2 YFSETQ. V was clipped by 4 bases and J by 5 bases, with 16 bases between them. CDR3 bases: TGCGCCAGCAGCCTGGTTGACAGGTTTGACGAGCAGTACTTC. It translates to CASSLVDRFDEQYF.